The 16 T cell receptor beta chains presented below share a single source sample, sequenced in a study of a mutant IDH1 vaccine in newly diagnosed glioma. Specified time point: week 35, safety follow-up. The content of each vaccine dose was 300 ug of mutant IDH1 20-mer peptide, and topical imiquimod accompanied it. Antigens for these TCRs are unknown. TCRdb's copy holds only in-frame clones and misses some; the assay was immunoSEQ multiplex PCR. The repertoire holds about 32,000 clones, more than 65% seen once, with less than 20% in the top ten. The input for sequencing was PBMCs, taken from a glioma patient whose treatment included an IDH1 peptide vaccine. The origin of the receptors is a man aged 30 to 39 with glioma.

The CDR3 loop reads CASRAGPLNYQPQHF. Here the CDR3 DNA reads TGTGCCAGCAGGGCAGGCCCCCTCAATTATCAGCCCCAGCATTTT. This chain joins TRBV2 and TRBJ1-5; D remains unclear. There are 15 residues in the CDR3. Trimming shortened V by 6 bases and J by 5 bases, and 17 bases separated the two germline ends. Germline V lookup: CDR1 SNHLY, CDR2 FYNNEI. Based on the CDR3 plus reference TRBV2 and TRBJ1-5, the full variable domain is EPEVTQTPSHQVTQMGQEVILRCVPISNHLYFYWYRQILGQKVEFLVSFYNNEISEKSEIFDDQFSVERPDGSNFTLKIRSTKLEDSAMYFCASRAGPLNYQPQHFGDGTRLSIL.

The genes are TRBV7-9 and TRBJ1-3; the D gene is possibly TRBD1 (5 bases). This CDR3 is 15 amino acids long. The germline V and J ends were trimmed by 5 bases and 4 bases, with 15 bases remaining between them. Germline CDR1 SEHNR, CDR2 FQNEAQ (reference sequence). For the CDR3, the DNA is TGTGCCAGCAGCGCAGGAGGGGTGTCCGGAAACACCATATATTTT. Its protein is CASSAGGVSGNTIYF.

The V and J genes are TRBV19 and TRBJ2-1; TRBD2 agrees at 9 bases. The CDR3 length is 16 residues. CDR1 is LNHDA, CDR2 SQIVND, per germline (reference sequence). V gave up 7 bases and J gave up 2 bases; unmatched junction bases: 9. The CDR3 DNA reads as TGTGCCAGTACTGCGGCGGGAGGGCCCACCTACAATGAGCAGTTCTTC. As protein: CASTAAGGPTYNEQFF.

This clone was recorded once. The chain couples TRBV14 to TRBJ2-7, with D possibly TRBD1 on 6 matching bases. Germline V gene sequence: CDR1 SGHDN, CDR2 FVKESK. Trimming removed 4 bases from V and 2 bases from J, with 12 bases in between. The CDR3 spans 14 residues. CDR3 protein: CASSPRGLTYEQYF. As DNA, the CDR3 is TGTGCCAGCAGCCCCAGGGGATTAACCTACGAGCAGTACTTC.

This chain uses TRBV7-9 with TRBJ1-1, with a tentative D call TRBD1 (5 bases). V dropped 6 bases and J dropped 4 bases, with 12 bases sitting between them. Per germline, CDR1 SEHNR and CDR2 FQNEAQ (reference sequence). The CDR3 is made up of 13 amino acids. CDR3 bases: TGTGCCAGCAGGCCCGGGGGATCCACTGAAGCTTTCTTT. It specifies CASRPGGSTEAFF.

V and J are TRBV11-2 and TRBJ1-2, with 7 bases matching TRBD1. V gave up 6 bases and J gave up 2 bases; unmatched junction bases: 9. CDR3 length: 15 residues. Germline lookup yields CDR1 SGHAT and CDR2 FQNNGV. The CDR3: CASRGGGRTNYGYTF. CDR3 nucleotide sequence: TGTGCCAGCAGGGGAGGGGGCCGAACGAACTATGGCTACACCTTC.

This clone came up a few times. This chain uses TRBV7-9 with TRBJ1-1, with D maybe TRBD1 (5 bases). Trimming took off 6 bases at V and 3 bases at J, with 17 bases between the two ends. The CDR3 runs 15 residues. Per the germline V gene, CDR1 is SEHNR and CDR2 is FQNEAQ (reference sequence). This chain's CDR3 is CASSLSGGKYTEAFF. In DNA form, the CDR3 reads TGTGCCAGCAGTTTATCTGGGGGGAAATACACTGAAGCTTTCTTT.

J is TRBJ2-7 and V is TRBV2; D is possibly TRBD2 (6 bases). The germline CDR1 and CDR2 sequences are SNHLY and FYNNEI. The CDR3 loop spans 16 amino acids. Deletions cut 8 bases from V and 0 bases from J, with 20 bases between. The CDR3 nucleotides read TGTGCCAGCGGAGGTTTGGGGGGTCCCCGCTCCTACGAGCAGTACTTC. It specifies CASGGLGGPRSYEQYF.

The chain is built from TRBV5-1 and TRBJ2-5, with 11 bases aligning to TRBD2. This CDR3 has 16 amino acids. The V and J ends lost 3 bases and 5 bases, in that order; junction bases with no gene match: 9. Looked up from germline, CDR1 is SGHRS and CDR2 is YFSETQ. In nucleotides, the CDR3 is TGCGCCAGCAGCTGGGTTCTAGCGGGAGGTGGGGAGACCCAGTACTTC. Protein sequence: CASSWVLAGGGETQYF.

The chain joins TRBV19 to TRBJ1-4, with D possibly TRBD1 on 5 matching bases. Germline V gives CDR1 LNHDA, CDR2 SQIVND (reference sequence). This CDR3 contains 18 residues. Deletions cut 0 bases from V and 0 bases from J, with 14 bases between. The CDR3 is CASSIDPTGLTTNEKLFF. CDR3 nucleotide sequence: TGTGCCAGTAGTATAGATCCCACAGGCCTTACAACTAATGAAAAACTGTTTTTT.

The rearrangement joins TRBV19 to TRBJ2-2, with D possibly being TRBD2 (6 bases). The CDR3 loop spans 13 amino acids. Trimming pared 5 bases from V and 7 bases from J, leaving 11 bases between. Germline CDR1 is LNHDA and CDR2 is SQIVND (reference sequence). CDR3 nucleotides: TGTGCCAGTAGTGCGGGGTTTGGCGGGGAGCTGTTTTTT. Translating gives CASSAGFGGELFF. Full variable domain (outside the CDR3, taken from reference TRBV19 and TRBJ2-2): DGGITQSPKYLFRKEGQNVTLSCEQNLNHDAMYWYRQDPGQGLRLIYYSQIVNDFQKGDIAEGYSVSREKKESFPLTVTSAQKNPTAFYLCASSAGFGGELFFGEGSRLTVL.

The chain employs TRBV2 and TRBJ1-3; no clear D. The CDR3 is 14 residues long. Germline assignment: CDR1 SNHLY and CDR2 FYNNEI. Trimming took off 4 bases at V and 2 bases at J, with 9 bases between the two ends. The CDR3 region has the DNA TGTGCCAGCAGTGTTGGGGTAGCTGGAAACACCATATATTTT. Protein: CASSVGVAGNTIYF. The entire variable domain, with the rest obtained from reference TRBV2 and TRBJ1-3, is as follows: EPEVTQTPSHQVTQMGQEVILRCVPISNHLYFYWYRQILGQKVEFLVSFYNNEISEKSEIFDDQFSVERPDGSNFTLKIRSTKLEDSAMYFCASSVGVAGNTIYFGEGSWLTVV.

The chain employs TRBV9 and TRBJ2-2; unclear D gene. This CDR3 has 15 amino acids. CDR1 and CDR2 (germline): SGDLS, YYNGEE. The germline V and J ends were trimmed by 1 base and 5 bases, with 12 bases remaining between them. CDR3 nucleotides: TGTGCCAGCAGCGTAAGGAGTATTTTAACCGGGGAGCTGTTTTTT. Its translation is CASSVRSILTGELFF.

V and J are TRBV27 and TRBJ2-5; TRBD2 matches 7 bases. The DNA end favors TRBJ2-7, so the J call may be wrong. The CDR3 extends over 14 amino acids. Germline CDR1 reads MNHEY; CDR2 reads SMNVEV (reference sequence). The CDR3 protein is CASPWGGLVREQYF. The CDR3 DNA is TGTGCCAGCCCTTGGGGAGGGTTGGTTCGCGAGCAGTACTTC.

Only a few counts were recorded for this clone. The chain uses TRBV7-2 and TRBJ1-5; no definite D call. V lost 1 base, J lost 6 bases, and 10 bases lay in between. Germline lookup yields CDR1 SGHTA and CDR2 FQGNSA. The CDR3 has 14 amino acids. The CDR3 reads CASSLVGRAQPQHF. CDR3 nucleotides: TGTGCCAGCAGCTTAGTAGGGCGGGCTCAGCCCCAGCATTTT.

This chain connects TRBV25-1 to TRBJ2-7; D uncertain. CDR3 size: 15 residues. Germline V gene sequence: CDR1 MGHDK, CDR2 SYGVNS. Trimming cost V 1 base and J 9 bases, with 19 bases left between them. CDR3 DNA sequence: TGTGCCAGCAGTGAATTGGGCGTTGCGGCTACGAGGCAGTACTTC. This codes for CASSELGVAATRQYF.